Described below is a single T cell receptor beta chain sequence and its context. Its antigen remains unknown. This CDR3 spans 17 amino acids. V trimming: 2 bases; J trimming: 4 bases; junction bases outside the gene matches: 11. CDR1 LNHNV and CDR2 YYDKDF come from the germline V gene (reference sequence). The second PCR ran roughly 6 to 12 cycles with a sample-barcoded 5' primer and J-beta primers. TCRdb used MiXCR to reprocess the 5' RACE reads, holding one entry per CDR3 protein. The sample lists around 2 million distinct CDR3 sequences; about two fifths were seen once. The data stem from a study of blood T cells in healthy people across ages. Findings of the study overall: Fewer expanded clones and more diversity marked long-lived versus aged donors. What prevented conclusive comparison of naive and antigen-experienced cells was that PBMCs were unsorted.

This TCR derives from a human donor in good health. The sequenced sample consisted of blood. This chain joins TRBV15 and TRBJ2-1; 7 bases agree with TRBD2. This chain's CDR3 is CATSRPGASGSYNEQFF. Written as DNA, the CDR3 is TGTGCCACCAGCAGACCGGGAGCTAGCGGTTCTTACAATGAGCAGTTCTTC.